These 10 T cell receptor beta chains were sequenced from one sample in a study of cytomegalovirus exposure and HLA in healthy donors. Primers for the PCR totalled 60 Vbeta and 13 Jbeta. Clones were sequenced by immunoSEQ multiplex PCR, and TCRdb holds only the in-frame ones, with some missing. The data show some 120,000 clones, approximately 70% seen once. The sequenced sample consisted of PBMCs. The receptor source for this set is a young man in good health and CMV-seropositive.

This clone appeared once. The V and J genes are TRBV27 and TRBJ2-3, with 8 bases aligning to TRBD2. CDR1 is MNHEY, CDR2 SMNVEV, per germline (reference sequence). The CDR3 is 16 amino acids. V lost 0 bases to trimming and J lost 3 bases; unmatched junction nucleotides: 5. The CDR3 DNA sequence: TGTGCCAGCAGTTTATCGAGTCCTAGCGGGACAGATACGCAGTATTTT. As protein: CASSLSSPSGTDTQYF.

The chain carries TRBV14 and TRBJ2-1; 10 bases are shared with TRBD2. Germline CDR1 and CDR2: SGHDN and FVKESK. The CDR3 spans 15 residues. V was clipped by 3 bases and J by 4 bases; unmatched bases: 3. The DNA of the CDR3 is TGTGCCAGCAGCCATCCGACTAGCGGGTACAATGAGCAGTTCTTC. It codes for CASSHPTSGYNEQFF.

The genes are TRBV7-2 and TRBJ2-5; the match to TRBD2 covers 13 bases. Germline V gives CDR1 SGHTA, CDR2 FQGNSA. This CDR3 region has 16 residues. The ends lost 5 bases at V and 5 bases at J; junction bases unmatched: 8. DNA of the CDR3: TGTGCCAGCAGCCCCCTCGGACTAGCGGGAGTCGAGACCCAGTACTTC. As protein: CASSPLGLAGVETQYF.

The chain joins TRBV30 to TRBJ2-7; maybe TRBD2 (7 bases). V dropped 3 bases and J dropped 9 bases, with 12 bases sitting between them. The germline V gene has CDR1 GTSNPN and CDR2 SVGIG (reference sequence). This CDR3 region has 11 residues. For the CDR3, the DNA is TGTGCCTGGAGGGGAGGGGGGGCGCAGTACTTC. The encoded protein is CAWRGGGAQYF. The entire variable domain, with the rest obtained from reference TRBV30 and TRBJ2-7, is as follows: SQTIHQWPATLVQPVGSPLSLECTVEGTSNPNLYWYRQAAGRGLQLLFYSVGIGQISSEVPQNLSASRPQDRQFILSSKKLLLSDSGFYLCAWRGGGAQYFGPGTRLTVT.

The rearrangement joins TRBV6-4 to TRBJ2-3; 12 bases are a match to TRBD2. V was clipped by 6 bases and J by 1 base; unmatched bases: 8. This CDR3 has 17 amino acids. Germline values: CDR1 MRHNA, CDR2 SNTAGT. The CDR3 bases are TGTGCCAGCAGCCCCGGGGGACTAGCGGGCCGCACAGATACGCAGTATTTT. Its translation: CASSPGGLAGRTDTQYF.

This clone was recorded only once. The chain combines TRBV29-1 with TRBJ1-1, with 9 bases matching TRBD1. The CDR3 spans 12 residues. The V segment lost 7 bases and the J segment 5 bases; nucleotides outside the gene matches: 5. CDR1 and CDR2 (germline): SQVTM, ANQGSEA. CDR3 bases: TGCAGCGGAGCGGACAGGGGTACTGAAGCTTTCTTT. It yields the protein CSGADRGTEAFF.

This rearrangement joins TRBV4-1 to TRBJ2-7; D gene uncertain. CDR1 MGHRA and CDR2 YSYEKL come from the germline V gene. V lost 3 bases and J 4 bases, leaving 19 bases between the germline ends. CDR3 length: 16 amino acids. This chain's CDR3 is CASSQEHSLVMYEQYF. CDR3 in DNA: TGCGCCAGCAGCCAGGAACACAGTCTCGTGATGTACGAGCAGTACTTC.

V gene TRBV9 combines with J gene TRBJ2-1; 7 positions match TRBD2. The CDR3 covers 17 residues. Germline CDR1 reads SGDLS; CDR2 reads YYNGEE. Trimming removed 3 bases from V and 9 bases from J; junction bases left unmatched: 18. CDR3 coding DNA: TGTGCCAGCAGCGCACGGGCCAGCGGGACCCATTCGGGTGAGCAGTTCTTC. Residues: CASSARASGTHSGEQFF.

This clone was counted between two and nine times. The chain joins TRBV4-1 to TRBJ2-1, with TRBD2 matching 8 bases. V shed 4 bases, J shed 9 bases, and the junction held 5 bases outside the gene matches. Germline CDR1 MGHRA, CDR2 YSYEKL. The CDR3 loop spans 13 amino acids. CDR3 sequence reads: CASSPGGFGEQFF. The CDR3 DNA reads as TGCGCCAGCAGCCCGGGGGGGTTCGGTGAGCAGTTCTTC.

This clone has only a few counts. This chain connects TRBV30 to TRBJ1-1; D unresolved. Trimming cost V 0 bases and J 3 bases, with 8 bases left between them. The CDR3 sequence is 13 residues long. From germline, CDR1 is GTSNPN and CDR2 SVGIG (reference sequence). The DNA for the CDR3 is TGTGCCTGGAGTGTACGGGGAGACACTGAAGCTTTCTTT. Amino acids: CAWSVRGDTEAFF. Looking up the rest from reference TRBV30 and TRBJ1-1 gives the full variable domain: SQTIHQWPATLVQPVGSPLSLECTVEGTSNPNLYWYRQAAGRGLQLLFYSVGIGQISSEVPQNLSASRPQDRQFILSSKKLLLSDSGFYLCAWSVRGDTEAFFGQGTRLTVV.